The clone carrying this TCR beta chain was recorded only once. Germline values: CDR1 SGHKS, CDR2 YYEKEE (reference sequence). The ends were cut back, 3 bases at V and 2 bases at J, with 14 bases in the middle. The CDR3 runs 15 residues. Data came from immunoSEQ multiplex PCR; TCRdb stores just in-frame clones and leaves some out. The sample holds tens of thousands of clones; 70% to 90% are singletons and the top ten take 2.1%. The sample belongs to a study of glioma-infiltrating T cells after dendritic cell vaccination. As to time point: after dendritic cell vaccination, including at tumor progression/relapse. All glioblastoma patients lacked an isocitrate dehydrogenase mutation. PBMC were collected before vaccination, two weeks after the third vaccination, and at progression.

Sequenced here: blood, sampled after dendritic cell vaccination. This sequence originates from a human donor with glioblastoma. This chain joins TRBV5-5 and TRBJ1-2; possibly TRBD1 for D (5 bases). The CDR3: CASSSDSWGNYGYTF. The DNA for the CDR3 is TGTGCCAGCAGCTCCGACAGCTGGGGAAACTATGGCTACACCTTC.